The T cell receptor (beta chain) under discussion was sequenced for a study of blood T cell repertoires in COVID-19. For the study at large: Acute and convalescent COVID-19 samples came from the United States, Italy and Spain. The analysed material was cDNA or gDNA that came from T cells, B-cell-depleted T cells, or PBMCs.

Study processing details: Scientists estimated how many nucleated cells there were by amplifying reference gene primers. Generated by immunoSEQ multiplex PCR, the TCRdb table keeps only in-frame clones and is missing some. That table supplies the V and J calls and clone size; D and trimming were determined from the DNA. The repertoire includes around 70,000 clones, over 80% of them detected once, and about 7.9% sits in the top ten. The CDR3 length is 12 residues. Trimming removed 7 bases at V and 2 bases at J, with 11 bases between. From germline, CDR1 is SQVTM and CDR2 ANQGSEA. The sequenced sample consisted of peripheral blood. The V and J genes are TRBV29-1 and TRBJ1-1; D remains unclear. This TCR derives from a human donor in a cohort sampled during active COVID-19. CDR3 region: CSASGYNTEAFF. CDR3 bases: TGCAGCGCCTCGGGGTATAACACTGAAGCTTTCTTT. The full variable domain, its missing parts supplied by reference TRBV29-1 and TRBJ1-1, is SAVISQKPSRDICQRGTSLTIQCQVDSQVTMMFWYRQQPGQSLTLIATANQGSEATYESGFVIDKFPISRPNLTFSTLTVSNMSPEDSSIYLCSASGYNTEAFFGQGTRLTVV.